The 14 T cell receptor beta chains given below trace back to one sample, sequenced in a study of OX40 agonist ivuxolimab in advanced cancers. TCRdb's table, derived via immunoSEQ multiplex PCR, lists solely in-frame clones and lacks some. The sample lists more than 65,000 clones, just under 95% occurring once. The sequencing here drew on CD4+ or CD8+ T cells sorted from blood, taken in a trial of the OX40 agonist ivuxolimab. The receptors originated from an adult with an advanced solid tumor such as melanoma, head and neck, liver or kidney cancer.

The chain links TRBV4-3 to TRBJ2-1; D gene ambiguous. The CDR3 consists of 15 residues. Trimming stripped 1 base from V and 1 base from J, with 8 bases between. The germline V gene has CDR1 LGHNA and CDR2 YSLEER. The DNA for the CDR3 is TGCGCCAGCAGCCAAGTTGGCGGTTCCTACAATGAGCAGTTCTTC. It translates to CASSQVGGSYNEQFF.

The CDR3 spells CASSTPYDPTETQYF. In nucleotides, the CDR3 is TGTGCCAGCAGTACCCCCTACGATCCCACTGAGACCCAGTACTTC. The V and J genes are TRBV6-5 and TRBJ2-5; D is uncertain. The CDR3 extends over 15 amino acids. The germline V gene has CDR1 MNHEY and CDR2 SVGAGI. The V end lost 5 bases, the J end lost 5 bases, and 18 bases lay between the germline ends.

The chain couples TRBV5-6 to TRBJ2-5; D remains unclear. This CDR3 region has 16 residues. Germline CDR1 is SGHDT and CDR2 is YYEEEE. The V gene lost 3 bases and the J gene lost 1 base, with 16 bases spanning the gap. The CDR3 reads CASSYGASGLQETQYF. The CDR3 DNA reads TGTGCCAGCAGCTACGGAGCCAGTGGGCTCCAAGAGACCCAGTACTTC.

In this sample, this clone turned up once. V and J are TRBV29-1 and TRBJ2-7; 7 nucleotides agree with TRBD1. The germline V gene encodes CDR1 SQVTM and CDR2 ANQGSEA. This CDR3 has 13 residues. Trimming took 6 bases from V and 4 from J; bases not matched to a gene: 9. CDR3 residues: CSVGAGQVYEQYF. CDR3 nucleotide sequence: TGCAGCGTCGGAGCAGGACAGGTATACGAGCAGTACTTC.

The CDR3 nucleotides are TGCGCCAGCAGCCAAGATCCGGCGGGACAGGGGATCGACGAGCAGTACTTC. It encodes CASSQDPAGQGIDEQYF. The gene calls are TRBV4-3 and TRBJ2-7, with 10 bases fitting TRBD1. In germline, CDR1 is LGHNA, CDR2 YSLEER. J gave up 5 bases and V 0 bases, and 10 bases lay outside the gene matches. The CDR3 totals 17 residues.

The V gene is TRBV7-8, the J gene TRBJ1-1; D not certain. The germline gives CDR1 SGHVS, CDR2 FQNEAQ. Trimming removed 9 bases from V and 0 bases from J, with 5 bases in between. CDR3 length: 11 residues. The chain's CDR3 is CASKMNTEAFF. CDR3 nucleotide sequence: TGTGCCAGTAAAATGAACACTGAAGCTTTCTTT. Looking up the rest from reference TRBV7-8 and TRBJ1-1 gives the full variable domain: GAGVSQSPRYKVAKRGQDVALRCDPISGHVSLFWYQQALGQGPEFLTYFQNEAQLDKSGLPSDRFFAERPEGSVSTLKIQRTQQEDSAVYLCASKMNTEAFFGQGTRLTVV.

The chain links TRBV25-1 to TRBJ2-1; tentative D call: TRBD2 (5 bases). The germline gives CDR1 MGHDK, CDR2 SYGVNS. V was shortened by 5 bases and J by 3 bases, with 11 bases between the two germline ends. The CDR3 sequence is 14 residues long. CDR3 DNA sequence: TGTGCCAGCAGTTTAGGGAGTAACTACAATGAGCAGTTCTTC. This codes for CASSLGSNYNEQFF.

The chain is built from TRBV19 and TRBJ2-5; 7 positions agree with TRBD1. The last part of the DNA fits TRBJ2-7 better; the J call may be wrong. CDR3 size: 14 residues. Germline V gene data show CDR1 as LNHDA and CDR2 as SQIVND (reference sequence). The CDR3 is CASSLQGQPYEQYF. The CDR3 bases are TGTGCCAGTAGTCTTCAGGGACAGCCTTACGAGCAGTACTTC.

This clone was seen once. This sequence joins TRBV29-1 and TRBJ2-6; no clear D gene. The V gene's germline CDR1 is SQVTM and CDR2 ANQGSEA. Trimming took off 4 bases at V and 1 base at J, with 14 bases between the two ends. The length of the CDR3 is 16 residues. CDR3: CSVAGFPTSGANVLTF. The DNA for the CDR3 is TGCAGCGTTGCAGGATTCCCCACTTCTGGGGCCAACGTCCTGACTTTC.

V and J are TRBV7-6 and TRBJ2-7; unclear D gene. The CDR3 is 13 amino acids. Trimming stripped 1 base from V and 3 bases from J, with 7 bases between. CDR1 is SGHVS, CDR2 FNYEAQ, per germline. This CDR3 reads CASSLGVGYEQYF. The CDR3 DNA sequence: TGTGCCAGCAGCTTAGGTGTAGGCTACGAGCAGTACTTC.

V and J are TRBV6-5 and TRBJ1-1; D remains unclear. Per the germline V gene, CDR1 is MNHEY and CDR2 is SVGAGI. The CDR3 runs 13 residues. The V end lost 6 bases, the J end lost 4 bases, and 12 bases lay between the germline ends. The CDR3 spells CASSYVVSTEAFF. The CDR3 DNA reads TGTGCCAGCAGCTACGTTGTGAGCACTGAAGCTTTCTTT.

The chain carries TRBV7-6 and TRBJ2-7; D remains unclear. The ends were cut back, 1 base at V and 3 bases at J, with 4 bases in the middle. Germline V CDR1 and CDR2: SGHVS, FNYEAQ. The CDR3 loop spans 12 amino acids. DNA of the CDR3: TGTGCCAGCAGCTTAGTCGGCTACGAGCAGTACTTC. Translating it yields CASSLVGYEQYF.

This sequence joins TRBV11-2 and TRBJ1-6, with D possibly TRBD1 on 5 matching bases. The CDR3 length is 15 residues. Trimming shortened V by 0 bases and J by 9 bases, and 12 bases separated the two germline ends. From germline, CDR1 is SGHAT and CDR2 FQNNGV. CDR3 amino acids: CASSLELGLSSPLHF. The CDR3 DNA follows: TGTGCCAGCAGCTTAGAGTTGGGACTTAGTTCACCCCTCCACTTT.

In this sample, this clone turned up once. The chain links TRBV29-1 to TRBJ2-5; 12 bases are shared with TRBD2. Germline CDR1 is SQVTM and CDR2 is ANQGSEA. CDR3 length: 16 residues. V was clipped by 4 bases and J by 5 bases; unmatched bases: 11. CDR3 region: CSVGTSGTQGEETQYF. The CDR3 coding sequence is TGCAGCGTTGGGACTAGCGGGACCCAAGGGGAGGAGACCCAGTACTTC.